This TCR beta chain was recorded in a study of T-cell memory formation after mild COVID-19 (dated by TCRdb to the early 2020s). A note on the overall study: TCR sequence clusters from the two donors were found to be largely donor specific. T-cell clones expanding and contracting after mild COVID-19 in two donors were tracked by longitudinal TCRalpha and TCRbeta repertoire sequencing. The cohort comprised two young, previously healthy adult volunteers, one female and one male.

Overall study results and their limits: Clones that contracted from day 15 to 85 showed balanced CD4/CD8 phenotypes, whereas a second wave of clones that expanded from day 15 to 37 leaned towards CD4+. The detection of some responding clones in pre-infection memory suggests that pre-existing cross-reactive memory T cells joined the SARS-CoV-2 response. SARS-CoV-2 specificity of the second-wave clones peaking on day 37 was not confirmed. The study included only a couple of mild cases, and larger cohorts that include severe cases with pre-infection samples were judged to be necessary. Contracting CD4+ clones appeared mostly in the CM and EM memory subsets, whereas CD8+ clones were enriched in EMRA.

Trimming at the junction amounts to 4 bases on V and 4 bases on J, and the germline ends lie 10 bases apart. CDR1 and CDR2 (SGHTA, FQGNSA) derive from the germline V gene. Including cysteine and phenylalanine, the CDR3 has 13 amino acids. Only the CDR3 region is kept as DNA, spanning 39 bases read in frame from base 1. Sequenced using an Illumina NovaSeq 6000. TCRalpha and TCRbeta cDNA libraries were built by 5'RACE with constant-segment primers, adding sample barcodes and unique molecular identifiers. Trizol reagent was used to extract RNA from every sample. The libraries were amplified in two PCR steps, and the second step added a second sample barcode and Illumina TruSeq adapters. The libraries were sequenced on an Illumina NovaSeq using 2 x 150 bp paired-end reads. As for how the authors treated the data: Demultiplexing of reads and collapsing into UMI-guided consensus sequences were performed with migec v1.2.7. Using mixcr v2.1.11, UMI consensuses were aligned to TRA and TRB V and J templates and then assembled into clonotypes. Expanded or contracted clonotypes were those called significant by both edgeR and NoisET, with noise models trained on biological replicates. For edgeR calls, the thresholds were a false discovery rate-adjusted p below 0.01 and a log2 fold-change of 1. As an exploratory analysis of dynamics, max-normalized trajectories of the 1000 most abundant clonotypes were examined with PCA combined with hierarchical clustering. Each responding clone was given a CD4 or CD8 phenotype based on the CD4+ and CD8+ repertoires, which had been sequenced separately. TCRdb reprocessing: public reads trimmed at Q25 with fastp, clones called with MiXCR, in-frame beta chains kept. Duplicate CDR3 protein sequences are folded into a single record with the most common DNA and genes. TCRdb's processing, not the authors' own work, is the source of the V and J calls. The sample has under 600,000 distinct CDR3 sequences on record, roughly 21% of them singletons. Under 8.5% of the sample comes from the top ten.

Of note for this clonotype: It lacks a known antigen. No base quality information exists; no much larger clone differs at one position.

Ficoll-Paque density gradient centrifugation was used to isolate PBMCs. Material: PBMCs or a T cell subset sorted from them (not recorded which). This receptor was taken from an adult woman who had mild COVID-19 (a few samples of this study predate the infection). The sample titles of this study are shuffled in the database, so cell type and time point are left out; the donor was told from shared clones. The chain uses TRBV7-2 and TRBJ1-2; no D gene is confidently identified. The nucleotides are TGTGCCAGCAGCTCCCAGCTGAGCTATGGCTACACCTTC. Translated, it reads CASSSQLSYGYTF. Extended through the reference TRBV7-2 and TRBJ1-2 proteins, this CDR3 yields the full variable domain: GAGVSQSPSNKVTEKGKDVELRCDPISGHTALYWYRQSLGQGLEFLIYFQGNSAPDKSGLPSDRFSAERTGGSVSTLTIQRTQQEDSAVYLCASSSQLSYGYTFGSGTRLTVV.